The clone carrying this TCR beta chain was observed a handful of times. The antigen is unknown. This specimen comes from a study of response to subunit inactivated influenza vaccine. In TCRdb, the RT-PCR reads were re-called with MiXCR into one record per CDR3 protein. Counted here are about 700,000 distinct CDR3 sequences, 12% to 15% occurring once; the ten biggest clones make up approximately 7.6%. J lost 6 bases, V lost 3 bases, and 13 bases had no gene match. CDR1 is DFQATT, CDR2 SNEGSKA, per germline (reference sequence). The CDR3 sequence is 16 residues long. Overall study findings and caveats: There was a suggestion from the authors that each seasonal influenza vaccination recruits few new T cells.

Specimen: PBMCs from blood, collected around two weeks before vaccination. This receptor was obtained from a man in his fifties or sixties who received an inactivated influenza vaccine. The V gene is TRBV20-1, the J gene TRBJ2-1; 8 nucleotides match TRBD1. The CDR3 sequence is CSARDQGAPRGNEQFF. DNA for the CDR3: TGCAGTGCTAGGGATCAGGGGGCTCCAAGAGGCAATGAGCAGTTCTTC.